Each of the 24 T cell receptor beta chains below was sequenced from the same sample in a study of T-cell reconstitution after alpha-beta-depleted transplantation in children. As it was prepared, the TCRbeta library received unique molecular identifiers. TCRdb redid the calling of the PCR reads with MiXCR, one entry per CDR3 protein. The repertoire holds 450,000 to 600,000 distinct CDR3 sequences, 10% to 15% seen once, with approximately 2.1% in the top ten. Sample: PBMCs, mostly from graft donor cells, taken 360 days after TCRalphabeta/CD19-depleted stem cell transplant. The source is a male patient younger than 18 who had a stem cell transplant for acute myeloid leukemia, so the T cells may come from the graft donor.

As for this clonotype: A read error may account for a junction end that differs from germline. This chain uses TRBV7-3 with TRBJ2-2; D is ambiguous. Germline CDR1 is SGHTA and CDR2 is FQGTGA. This CDR3 has 13 residues. In nucleotides, the CDR3 is TGTGCCACCAGCTTAAGTAGCACCGGGGAGCTGTTTTTT. Protein sequence: CATSLSSTGELFF. The variable domain in full, with the rest retrieved from reference TRBV7-3 and TRBJ2-2, is GAGVSQTPSNKVTEKGKYVELRCDPISGHTALYWYRQSLGQGPEFLIYFQGTGAADDSGLPNDRFFAVRPEGSVSTLKIQRTERGDSAVYLCATSLSSTGELFFGEGSRLTVL.

This clonotype was found a few times. The chain has TRBV7-9 and TRBJ2-6, with TRBD1 matching over 7 bases. The ends lost 6 bases at V and 0 bases at J; junction bases unmatched: 8. This CDR3 comprises 17 residues. Germline V gene lookup returns CDR1 SEHNR and CDR2 FQNEAQ (reference sequence). The CDR3 reads CASRHGTAVSGANVLTF. CDR3 nucleotide sequence: TGTGCCAGCAGGCACGGGACAGCGGTCTCTGGGGCCAACGTCCTGACTTTC.

This clonotype was detected many times. The CDR3 nucleotides are TGTGCCAGCACCCGAAGGAGATACGAGCAGTACTTC. Translation gives CASTRRRYEQYF. This sequence joins TRBV14 and TRBJ2-7; no firm D call. CDR1 is SGHDN, CDR2 FVKESK, per germline. Trimming left V 7 bases short and J 4 bases short, with 11 bases between. The CDR3 has 12 amino acids.

This clonotype has ten or more counts. This chain connects TRBV18 to TRBJ2-7, with D perhaps given as TRBD1 or TRBD2 (5 bases each). The CDR3 is 14 residues long. Germline assignment: CDR1 KGHSH and CDR2 LQKENI. V was shortened by 6 bases and J by 3 bases, with 15 bases between the two germline ends. CDR3 DNA sequence: TGTGCCAGCTCGCCGAGGGGCGTGGGCTACGAGCAGTACTTC. Its translation: CASSPRGVGYEQYF.

This clonotype was counted at least ten times. The chain links TRBV7-3 to TRBJ2-1; TRBD2 matches at 7 bases. CDR3 length: 15 amino acids. Trimming removed 5 bases from V and 4 bases from J; junction bases left unmatched: 8. Germline V gene data show CDR1 as SGHTA and CDR2 as FQGTGA. The CDR3 DNA reads TGTGCCAGCAGCCGGAGCGGGATACCGTACAATGAGCAGTTCTTC. This translates into CASSRSGIPYNEQFF.

J is TRBJ2-5 and V is TRBV29-1, with a possible D match to TRBD2 (5 bases). The CDR3 consists of 12 residues. V gave up 4 bases and J gave up 4 bases, with 10 bases separating them. Germline V CDR1 and CDR2: SQVTM, ANQGSEA. In DNA, the CDR3 is TGCAGCGTTGTTACGGGATTAGAGACCCAGTACTTC. Protein product: CSVVTGLETQYF.

This clonotype has just a few counts. The gene calls are TRBV9 and TRBJ1-2; 7 bases fit TRBD1. CDR3 length equals 13 residues. The junction had 4 bases not matched to a gene; V was cut back by 0 bases and J by 8 bases. Germline lookup yields CDR1 SGDLS and CDR2 YYNGEE. The CDR3 reads CASSVDPGGGYTF. The CDR3 region has the DNA TGTGCCAGCAGCGTAGACCCAGGGGGAGGCTACACCTTC.

This clonotype was observed a handful of times. V is TRBV28 and J is TRBJ2-4; 9 bases align to TRBD1. The length of the CDR3 is 14 residues. Germline CDR1 is MDHEN and CDR2 is SYDVKM. The J segment lost 9 bases and the V segment lost 6 bases, leaving 9 bases of the junction unmatched. CDR3 sequence (DNA): TGTGCCAGCAGACAGGGACAGGGTTACGGCATTCAGTACTTC. Residues: CASRQGQGYGIQYF.

This chain joins TRBV7-3 and TRBJ2-7; the D gene is possibly TRBD1 (5 bases). Germline-derived CDR1 and CDR2 are SGHTA and FQGTGA. With 2 bases removed from V and 2 bases from J, the gap between germline ends came to 10 bases. This CDR3 has 14 residues. CDR3 coding DNA: TGTGCCAGCAGCTTAGGGGCAGCCCCCTACGAGCAGTACTTC. It encodes CASSLGAAPYEQYF.

This clonotype was detected only a few times. The V and J genes are TRBV7-9 and TRBJ2-1; either TRBD1 or TRBD2 may fit D (5 bases each). V lost 2 bases and J 1 base, leaving 9 bases between the germline ends. The CDR3 spans 15 residues. CDR1 is SEHNR, CDR2 FQNEAQ, per germline (reference sequence). The CDR3 sequence is CASSLRDASYNEQFF. As DNA, the CDR3 is TGTGCCAGCAGCTTAAGGGACGCTTCCTACAATGAGCAGTTCTTC.

This clonotype has ten or more counts. The chain links TRBV27 to TRBJ2-3; TRBD2 might be the D (6 bases). Germline CDR1 is MNHEY and CDR2 is SMNVEV (reference sequence). The CDR3 spans 15 residues. The CDR3 protein is CATRHGSLGTDTQYF. DNA for the CDR3: TGTGCAACGCGCCACGGGAGCCTCGGCACAGATACGCAGTATTTT.

The chain has TRBV7-2 and TRBJ2-5, with 9 positions matching TRBD2. V gave up 5 bases and J gave up 6 bases; unmatched junction bases: 13. Germline V gene lookup returns CDR1 SGHTA and CDR2 FQGNSA. The CDR3 has 16 residues. The CDR3 DNA sequence: TGTGCCAGCAGCCCTGAGCGGGAGGCTTATGAAAAGACCCAGTACTTC. Its protein is CASSPEREAYEKTQYF.

This clonotype was detected many times. The chain joins TRBV6-5 to TRBJ2-2; D call uncertain. There are 12 residues in the CDR3. Germline values: CDR1 MNHEY, CDR2 SVGAGI. V was clipped by 4 bases and J by 8 bases, with 8 bases between them. DNA of the CDR3: TGTGCCAGCAGTTTATCCGCGGGGGAGCTGTTTTTT. Encoded protein: CASSLSAGELFF.

This clonotype has a handful of counts. The chain links TRBV6-6 to TRBJ2-1, with 11 nucleotides matching TRBD1. The ends lost 7 bases at V and 14 bases at J; junction bases unmatched: 10. Germline CDR1 is MNHNY and CDR2 is SVGAGI (reference sequence). CDR3 length equals 13 residues. This chain's CDR3 is CASKEGQGVREFF. CDR3 DNA sequence: TGTGCCAGCAAAGAGGGACAGGGGGTAAGAGAGTTCTTC.

This rearrangement joins TRBV7-2 to TRBJ2-1, with TRBD2 matching over 11 bases. The germline CDR1 and CDR2 sequences are SGHTA and FQGNSA. The CDR3 length is 15 residues. Germline trimming cut 5 bases from V and 11 bases from J; bases unmatched to any gene: 11. The CDR3 region is CASSTPGLAAPKQFF. The CDR3 nucleotides read TGTGCCAGCAGCACTCCGGGACTAGCGGCCCCGAAGCAGTTCTTC.

This clonotype was seen a handful of times. This sequence joins TRBV5-6 and TRBJ2-7, with 8 bases identical to TRBD2. Germline trimming cut 3 bases from V and 3 bases from J; bases unmatched to any gene: 8. Germline loops: CDR1 SGHDT, CDR2 YYEEEE. The CDR3 runs to 15 residues. The DNA of the CDR3 is TGTGCCAGCAGCTCGGAGCGGGAGCCATACTACGAGCAGTACTTC. Its translation: CASSSEREPYYEQYF.

V usage is TRBV20-1 and J usage is TRBJ2-2; 12 bases agree with TRBD2. This CDR3 has 18 residues. The V gene end was trimmed by 6 bases and the J gene end by 0 bases; junction bases not matched to a gene: 11. The germline V gene encodes CDR1 DFQATT and CDR2 SNEGSKA (reference sequence). CDR3: CSAPKLAGGLSNTGELFF. For the CDR3, the DNA is TGCAGTGCACCCAAACTAGCGGGGGGCCTTTCGAACACCGGGGAGCTGTTTTTT.

This clonotype has at least ten counts. The rearrangement links TRBV29-1 to TRBJ2-5, with 11 bases identical to TRBD2. From germline, CDR1 is SQVTM and CDR2 ANQGSEA. The CDR3 runs to 14 residues. The ends lost 7 bases at V and 5 bases at J; junction bases unmatched: 9. CDR3 DNA: TGCAGCGCCCCACTAGCGGGAGAGGAGGAGACCCAGTACTTC. This translates into CSAPLAGEEETQYF.

The rearrangement joins TRBV28 to TRBJ2-3, with 10 bases that match TRBD2. V lost 1 base, J lost 4 bases, and 5 bases stayed unmatched. Germline CDR1 reads MDHEN; CDR2 reads SYDVKM. The CDR3 has 16 residues. The chain's CDR3 is CASSLFPSGSADTQYF. The CDR3 DNA is TGTGCCAGCAGTTTATTTCCTAGCGGGAGCGCAGATACGCAGTATTTT.

This clonotype was seen many times. This chain links TRBV12-3 or TRBV12-4 with TRBJ2-7; D gene ambiguous. This CDR3 is built from 11 residues. V lost 5 bases and J 5 bases, leaving 7 bases between the germline ends. As DNA, the CDR3 is TGTGCCAGCAGTCCTCGGGACGAGCAGTACTTC. Translation: CASSPRDEQYF.

This clonotype was found a few times. The rearrangement joins TRBV7-2 to TRBJ2-1; the match to TRBD2 covers 7 bases. The V gene end was trimmed by 7 bases and the J gene end by 0 bases; junction bases not matched to a gene: 9. This CDR3 spans 16 amino acids. CDR1 is SGHTA, CDR2 FQGNSA, per germline. CDR3 DNA: TGTGCCAGCAATGCGGGAGTCCCGAGCTCCTACAATGAGCAGTTCTTC. Protein: CASNAGVPSSYNEQFF.

The rearrangement links TRBV2 to TRBJ2-7, with TRBD2 identical over 8 bases. Germline V gives CDR1 SNHLY, CDR2 FYNNEI. Trimming took 4 bases from V and 6 from J; bases not matched to a gene: 20. CDR3 length equals 18 residues. The CDR3 protein is CASSASPLGLGFPTEQYF. CDR3 in DNA: TGTGCCAGCAGTGCTTCTCCCCTGGGACTAGGGTTCCCTACCGAGCAGTACTTC.

The chain combines TRBV28 with TRBJ2-7; D gene uncertain. Germline V CDR1 and CDR2: MDHEN, SYDVKM. Trimming stripped 9 bases from V and 1 base from J, with 13 bases between. This CDR3 comprises 13 residues. The CDR3 reads CASTPGRSYEQYF. CDR3 nucleotide sequence: TGTGCCAGTACCCCTGGTAGGTCCTACGAGCAGTACTTC. Based on the CDR3 plus reference TRBV28 and TRBJ2-7, the full variable domain is DVKVTQSSRYLVKRTGEKVFLECVQDMDHENMFWYRQDPGLGLRLIYFSYDVKMKEKGDIPEGYSVSREKKERFSLILESASTNQTSMYLCASTPGRSYEQYFGPGTRLTVT.

The chain uses TRBV7-2 and TRBJ2-3; maybe TRBD2 (6 bases). The V gene's germline CDR1 is SGHTA and CDR2 FQGNSA. The CDR3 spans 15 residues. V lost 3 bases, J lost 2 bases, and 12 bases lay in between. Written as DNA, the CDR3 is TGTGCCAGCAGCTTTGCTAGCGCATTCACAGATACGCAGTATTTT. Its protein is CASSFASAFTDTQYF. Combining the CDR3 with reference TRBV7-2 and TRBJ2-3 gives the whole variable domain GAGVSQSPSNKVTEKGKDVELRCDPISGHTALYWYRQSLGQGLEFLIYFQGNSAPDKSGLPSDRFSAERTGGSVSTLTIQRTQQEDSAVYLCASSFASAFTDTQYFGPGTRLTVL.